The source of this TCR beta chain is a study of blood T cell repertoires in COVID-19. Overall study context: COVID-19 samples collected from the United States, Italy and Spain covered acute and convalescent phases. T cells, B-cell-depleted T cells, or PBMCs provided the cDNA or gDNA that served as material.

V lost 4 bases to trimming and J lost 0 bases; unmatched junction nucleotides: 3. Germline CDR1 LGHDT, CDR2 YNNKEL (reference sequence). The CDR3 covers 15 residues. Per the study methods: Scientists estimated how many nucleated cells there were by amplifying reference gene primers. The method was immunoSEQ multiplex PCR; TCRdb's version includes in-frame clones alone and lacks a portion of them. Clone size and the V and J calls come from that table; the DNA yielded D and trimming. The table has about 230,000 clones, 75% to 85% seen once. The receptor's source is a woman in her fifties or sixties with acute or convalescent COVID-19. Sequencing input: peripheral blood. The chain links TRBV3-1 (or the pseudogene TRBV3-2) to TRBJ1-3; 7 bases map to TRBD1. The CDR3 protein is CASSPWDSSGNTIYF. CDR3 in DNA: TGTGCCAGCAGCCCTTGGGACAGCTCTGGAAACACCATATATTTT.